A single sample is the source of the 10 T cell receptor beta chains below, sequenced in a study of blood T cell repertoires in COVID-19. Here immunoSEQ multiplex PCR was the method, and the copy in TCRdb shows in-frame clones only, minus some. Of 40,000 to 65,000 clones in the sample, roughly 86% are singletons; the top ten hold around 11%. The sequenced sample was peripheral blood. Source of these receptors: a man in his 70s with active COVID-19.

The V call is TRBV6-5, the J call TRBJ2-7; possibly TRBD2 for D (5 bases). Germline V lookup: CDR1 MNHEY, CDR2 SVGAGI. The CDR3 spans 15 residues. Trimming stripped 0 bases from V and 3 bases from J, with 12 bases between. The CDR3 sequence is CASSYSGVGGYEQYF. Here the CDR3 DNA reads TGTGCCAGCAGTTACTCCGGGGTCGGAGGCTACGAGCAGTACTTC.

The chain employs TRBV7-2 and TRBJ2-7, with a tentative D call TRBD1 (5 bases). Trimming left V 11 bases short and J 4 bases short, with 18 bases between. CDR3 size: 13 residues. Germline loops: CDR1 SGHTA, CDR2 FQGNSA. Written as DNA, the CDR3 is TGTGCCCCGCCAGGGCCAGTAGGGTACGAGCAGTACTTC. It yields the protein CAPPGPVGYEQYF.

This sequence joins TRBV24-1 and TRBJ1-2; TRBD1 matches at 7 bases. The CDR3 loop spans 13 amino acids. Unmatched junction bases numbered 1, after V lost 3 bases and J lost 4 bases. The germline V gene has CDR1 KGHDR and CDR2 SFDVKD. This CDR3 is CATSDRDSYGYTF. CDR3 DNA sequence: TGTGCCACCAGTGATAGGGACAGCTATGGCTACACCTTC.

V and J are TRBV6-6 and TRBJ1-1; D is uncertain. CDR3 length: 15 residues. Germline-derived CDR1 and CDR2 are MNHNY and SVGAGI (reference sequence). V was cut by 2 bases and J by 1 base, with 11 bases left in between. CDR3 sequence (DNA): TGTGCCAGCAGTTACGGGAGCTCCCGGAACACTGAAGCTTTCTTT. Its protein is CASSYGSSRNTEAFF.

This clone was observed once. The V gene is TRBV19, the J gene TRBJ2-3, with 14 bases lining up with TRBD2. The germline CDR1 and CDR2 sequences are LNHDA and SQIVND (reference sequence). The CDR3 extends over 19 amino acids. Trimming at V came to 6 bases and at J to 6 bases, leaving 17 bases not matched to a gene. CDR3 in amino acids: CASSPRTSGGTFLRDTQYF. The CDR3, as DNA: TGTGCCAGTAGCCCCCGGACTAGCGGGGGGACCTTCCTCCGGGATACGCAGTATTTT.

This clone showed up just a few times. V is TRBV6-5 and J is TRBJ1-5, with a possible D match to TRBD1 (6 bases). Looked up from germline, CDR1 is MNHEY and CDR2 is SVGAGI. Deletions cut 10 bases from V and 6 bases from J, with 19 bases between. The CDR3 length is 14 residues. CDR3 region: CATEGGREVQPQHF. DNA of the CDR3: TGTGCCACGGAGGGGGGGAGGGAGGTTCAGCCCCAGCATTTT.

This sequence joins TRBV9 and TRBJ1-1; weak D call: TRBD1 (6 bases). CDR1 is SGDLS and CDR2 is YYNGEE in the germline V gene. V was trimmed by 2 bases and J by 4 bases, leaving 12 bases between them. This CDR3 is built from 14 residues. As DNA, the CDR3 is TGTGCCAGCAGCGTTGGACAGACTGGCACTGAAGCTTTCTTT. Translated, it gives CASSVGQTGTEAFF.

V usage is TRBV2 and J usage is TRBJ2-5, with TRBD2 matching 14 bases. The CDR3 runs to 17 residues. Germline V gene lookup returns CDR1 SNHLY and CDR2 FYNNEI. The J segment lost 3 bases and the V segment lost 7 bases, leaving 10 bases of the junction unmatched. The CDR3 region is CASTLPGLAGAEETQYF. As DNA, the CDR3 is TGTGCCAGCACCCTACCGGGACTAGCGGGGGCTGAAGAGACCCAGTACTTC.

The gene calls are TRBV5-6 and TRBJ2-5; 13 positions match TRBD2. The CDR3 loop spans 14 amino acids. Germline assignment: CDR1 SGHDT and CDR2 YYEEEE. J gave up 10 bases and V 4 bases, and 7 bases lay outside the gene matches. CDR3 amino acids: CASSGGLAGAYQYF. The CDR3 region has the DNA TGTGCCAGCAGCGGCGGACTAGCGGGGGCCTACCAGTACTTC.

CDR3 nucleotide sequence: TGTGCCAGCAGCTTGGCGGGGCAGGGGGGCTACACCTTC. Residues: CASSLAGQGGYTF. The chain links TRBV5-5 to TRBJ1-2; TRBD1 might be the D (6 bases). V lost 0 bases, J lost 8 bases, and 11 bases lay in between. Germline CDR1 SGHKS, CDR2 YYEKEE (reference sequence). The CDR3 is made up of 13 amino acids.